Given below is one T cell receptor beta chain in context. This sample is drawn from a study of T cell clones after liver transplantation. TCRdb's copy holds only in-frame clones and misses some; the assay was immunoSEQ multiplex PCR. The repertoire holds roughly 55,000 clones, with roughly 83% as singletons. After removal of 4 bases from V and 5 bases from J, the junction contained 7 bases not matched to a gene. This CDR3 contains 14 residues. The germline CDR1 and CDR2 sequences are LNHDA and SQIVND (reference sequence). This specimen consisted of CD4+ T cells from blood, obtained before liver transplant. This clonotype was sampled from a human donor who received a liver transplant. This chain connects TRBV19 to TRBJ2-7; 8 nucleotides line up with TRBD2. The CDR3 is CASSTWAGGHEQYF. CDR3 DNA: TGTGCCAGTAGTACCTGGGCGGGGGGCCACGAGCAGTACTTC.